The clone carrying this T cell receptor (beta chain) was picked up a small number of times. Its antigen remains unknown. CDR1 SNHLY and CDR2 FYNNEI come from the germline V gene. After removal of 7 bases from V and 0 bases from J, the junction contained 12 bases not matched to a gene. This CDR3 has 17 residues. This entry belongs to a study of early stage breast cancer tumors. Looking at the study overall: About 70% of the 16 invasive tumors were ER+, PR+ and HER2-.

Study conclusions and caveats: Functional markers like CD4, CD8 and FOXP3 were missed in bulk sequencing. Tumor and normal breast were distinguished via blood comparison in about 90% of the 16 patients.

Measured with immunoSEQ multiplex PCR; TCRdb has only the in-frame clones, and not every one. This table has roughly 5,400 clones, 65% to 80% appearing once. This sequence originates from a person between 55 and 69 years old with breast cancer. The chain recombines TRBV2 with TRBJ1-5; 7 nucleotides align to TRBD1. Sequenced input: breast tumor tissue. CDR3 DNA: TGTGCCAGCACGGACAGGCGACTCATTCATAGCAATCAGCCCCAGCATTTT. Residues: CASTDRRLIHSNQPQHF.